This is a list of T cell receptor beta chains from one sample in a study of T cell responses to AZD1222 COVID-19 vaccine. Sequenced by immunoSEQ multiplex PCR; TCRdb stores in-frame clones only, minus some. Counted here are fewer than 200,000 clones, roughly nine tenths occurring once; the ten biggest clones make up 0.85% to 1.1%. Sequences were derived from peripheral blood, sampled 28 days after the second AZD1222 dose. Receptors originate from an adult who received the AZD1222 COVID-19 vaccine. CDR3s include the opening cysteine and the closing phenylalanine or tryptophan. A D gene is named only where the DNA matches it firmly. The size entry is marked missing in some rows and otherwise reads once, few, many or a size class.

D gene,J gene,V gene,clone size,CDR3 protein,CDR3 DNA
NA,TRBJ2-2,TRBV2,NA,CASTLGGSRGSGELFF,TGTGCCAGCACGCTAGGGGGGAGCCGGGGATCCGGGGAGCTGTTTTTT
NA,TRBJ1-1,TRBV10-3,few,CAIAKTLNTEAFF,TGTGCCATCGCGAAGACCTTGAACACTGAAGCTTTCTTT
NA,TRBJ2-3,TRBV18,few,CASSPKDTQYF,TGTGCCAGCTCACCTAAAGATACGCAGTATTTT
NA,TRBJ1-1,TRBV10-3,NA,CAISEGTQRRTEAFF,TGTGCCATCAGTGAGGGAACCCAGCGTCGGACTGAAGCTTTCTTT
TRBD1,TRBJ2-2,TRBV6-5,NA,CASSPGTGGIGELFF,TGTGCCAGCAGTCCCGGGACAGGGGGAATCGGGGAGCTGTTTTTT
NA,TRBJ1-1,TRBV18,NA,CASSPRHLDLAGTEAFF,TGTGCCAGCTCACCACGACACCTTGACCTCGCGGGCACTGAAGCTTTCTTT
TRBD1,TRBJ1-2,TRBV6-6,NA,CASSYHTGGYGYTF,TGTGCCAGCAGTTACCACACAGGGGGCTATGGCTACACCTTC
NA,TRBJ2-5,TRBV11-2,NA,CASSRAGTQYF,TGTGCCAGCAGCCGCGCTGGAACCCAGTACTTC
NA,TRBJ2-2,TRBV13,NA,CASSLGDAGELFF,TGTGCCAGCAGCTTAGGTGATGCCGGGGAGCTGTTTTTT
TRBD2,TRBJ2-1,TRBV4-2,NA,CASSHERGVGEQFF,TGTGCCAGCAGCCATGAGCGGGGGGTGGGAGAGCAGTTCTTC
TRBD1,TRBJ1-2,TRBV5-1,NA,CASSQGQGQGYTF,TGCGCCAGCAGCCAGGGACAGGGGCAGGGCTACACCTTC
NA,TRBJ2-7,TRBV30,NA,CAWSVGGGNEQYF,TGTGCCTGGAGTGTAGGAGGGGGTAACGAGCAGTACTTC
TRBD2,TRBJ2-2,TRBV4-1,NA,CASSQAGLDNTGELFF,TGCGCCAGCAGCCAAGCAGGACTAGATAACACCGGGGAGCTGTTTTTT
TRBD1,TRBJ1-2,TRBV6-1,NA,CASSEYRGGGRDYGYTF,TGTGCCAGCAGTGAATACAGGGGTGGCGGGAGGGACTATGGCTACACCTTC
NA,TRBJ2-5,TRBV25-1,NA,CASSEFEGRQETQYF,TGTGCCAGCAGTGAATTTGAGGGGAGGCAAGAGACCCAGTACTTC
NA,TRBJ2-7,TRBV6-1,NA,CASSYDSEQYF,TGTGCCAGCAGTTACGACAGCGAGCAGTACTTC
NA,TRBJ1-2,TRBV30,NA,CAWRGGGMIYGYTF,TGTGCCTGGAGAGGGGGGGGTATGATCTATGGCTACACCTTC
NA,TRBJ2-1,TRBV4-1,NA,CASRDTLRPGQFF,TGCGCCAGCCGGGATACACTGAGGCCGGGGCAGTTCTTC
NA,TRBJ1-3,TRBV15,NA,CATSRGTLKGGNTIYF,TGTGCCACCAGCAGAGGGACCTTAAAGGGGGGAAACACCATATATTTT
NA,TRBJ1-2,TRBV10-3,few,CAISDGMGAHGYTF,TGTGCCATCAGTGATGGGATGGGGGCCCATGGCTACACCTTC
NA,TRBJ2-2,TRBV7-2,NA,CASSLLGINTGELFF,TGTGCCAGCAGCTTATTGGGTATCAACACCGGGGAGCTGTTTTTT
TRBD2,TRBJ2-1,TRBV6-5,NA,CASRKRGGNNEQFF,TGTGCCAGCAGGAAGCGGGGGGGTAACAATGAGCAGTTCTTC
TRBD2,TRBJ2-1,TRBV10-3,NA,CAISGPAGAYLGYNEQFF,TGTGCCATCAGTGGACCAGCGGGGGCCTATCTAGGGTACAATGAGCAGTTCTTC
TRBD1,TRBJ1-2,TRBV7-9,NA,CASSHNTGQGTPASVGYTF,TGTGCCAGCAGCCATAACACCGGACAGGGGACTCCCGCTTCGGTTGGCTACACCTTC
TRBD2,TRBJ2-5,TRBV4-2,NA,CASSQESGGALKTQYF,TGTGCCAGCAGCCAAGAAAGCGGGGGGGCTCTAAAGACCCAGTACTTC
NA,TRBJ1-1,TRBV5-1,NA,CASSRDNTEAFF,TGCGCCAGCAGCCGGGACAACACTGAAGCTTTCTTT